The rows below give T cell receptor beta chains drawn from one sample of a study of siplizumab effects on memory and regulatory T cells. Here immunoSEQ multiplex PCR was the method, and the copy in TCRdb shows in-frame clones only, minus some. The sample records under 100,000 clones, 80% to 90% being singletons. Material: Tregs sorted from blood. These receptors originate from a human donor in good health. The CDR3 runs from the conserved cysteine through the conserved F or W. Each record gives: clone size, D gene, V gene, J gene, CDR3 DNA, CDR3 protein. The D gene is left open where the match is weak. Clone size appears in some rows only: once, few, many, or a class for an expanded clone.

abundance: NA; d_gene: TRBD2; v_gene: TRBV2; j_gene: TRBJ2-3; CDR3nt: TGTGCCAGCAGTGTCCCCGGGATAGCGGGGGGCCTGAATACGCAGTATTTT; CDR3aa: CASSVPGIAGGLNTQYF
abundance: few; d_gene: NA; v_gene: TRBV9; j_gene: TRBJ1-4; CDR3nt: TGTGCCAGCAGCGTCGCAGCCCTAACTAATGAAAAACTGTTTTTT; CDR3aa: CASSVAALTNEKLFF
abundance: NA; d_gene: NA; v_gene: TRBV5-1; j_gene: TRBJ2-2; CDR3nt: TGCGCCAGCAGCCTTACCGCTACCGGGGAGCTGTTTTTT; CDR3aa: CASSLTATGELFF
abundance: NA; d_gene: TRBD1; v_gene: TRBV5-4; j_gene: TRBJ1-2; CDR3nt: TGTGCCAGCAGCGACATAACAGGGGGCAGCTATGGCTACACCTTC; CDR3aa: CASSDITGGSYGYTF
abundance: NA; d_gene: TRBD1; v_gene: TRBV19; j_gene: TRBJ1-5; CDR3nt: TGTGCCAGTATATCTGGACAGGGAAAGCTTCAGCCCCAGCATTTT; CDR3aa: CASISGQGKLQPQHF
abundance: NA; d_gene: NA; v_gene: TRBV11-2; j_gene: TRBJ2-7; CDR3nt: TGTGCCAGCAGCTTCCAGGGTCCCCACGAGCAGTACTTC; CDR3aa: CASSFQGPHEQYF
abundance: NA; d_gene: TRBD1; v_gene: TRBV18; j_gene: TRBJ1-3; CDR3nt: TGTGCCAGCTCACCAAACCGCAGGGGGCTTAACACCATATATTTT; CDR3aa: CASSPNRRGLNTIYF
abundance: NA; d_gene: TRBD1; v_gene: TRBV29-1; j_gene: TRBJ1-2; CDR3nt: TGCAGCGTTAGAGACAGGGGTTTGAGCTATGGCTACACCTTC; CDR3aa: CSVRDRGLSYGYTF
abundance: NA; d_gene: NA; v_gene: TRBV7-9; j_gene: TRBJ1-1; CDR3nt: TGTGCCAGCAGCTTAGCCGGGCGACGGGAAGCTTTCTTT; CDR3aa: CASSLAGRREAFF
abundance: NA; d_gene: TRBD1; v_gene: TRBV5-1; j_gene: TRBJ1-2; CDR3nt: TGCGCCAGCAGCCCGCCGGAGGGGGCTTACTATGGCTACACCTTC; CDR3aa: CASSPPEGAYYGYTF
abundance: NA; d_gene: TRBD2; v_gene: TRBV6-6; j_gene: TRBJ2-3; CDR3nt: TGTGCCAGCGGTACTAGCGGGGGCACAGATACGCAGTATTTT; CDR3aa: CASGTSGGTDTQYF
abundance: NA; d_gene: NA; v_gene: TRBV20-1; j_gene: TRBJ1-1; CDR3nt: TGCAGTGCTGTGAACACTGAAGCTTTCTTT; CDR3aa: CSAVNTEAFF
abundance: once; d_gene: NA; v_gene: TRBV19; j_gene: TRBJ2-7; CDR3nt: TGTGCCAGTAGTATGGTGGGATACGAGCAGTACTTC; CDR3aa: CASSMVGYEQYF
abundance: NA; d_gene: NA; v_gene: TRBV5-1; j_gene: TRBJ1-6; CDR3nt: TGCGCCAGCAGCCAGAGCTCCTATAATTCACCCCTCCACTTT; CDR3aa: CASSQSSYNSPLHF
abundance: NA; d_gene: NA; v_gene: TRBV10-3; j_gene: TRBJ1-1; CDR3nt: TGTGCCATCAGTGAGGTGGCAGGAGAAGCTTTCTTT; CDR3aa: CAISEVAGEAFF
abundance: NA; d_gene: NA; v_gene: TRBV20-1; j_gene: TRBJ2-3; CDR3nt: TGCAGTGCTGCACAAGATACGCAGTATTTT; CDR3aa: CSAAQDTQYF
abundance: NA; d_gene: TRBD2; v_gene: TRBV5-6; j_gene: TRBJ2-4; CDR3nt: TGTGCCAGCAGCCATACCGGGACTAGCGGGGGGCTAGCCAAAAACATTCAGTACTTC; CDR3aa: CASSHTGTSGGLAKNIQYF
abundance: few; d_gene: NA; v_gene: TRBV9; j_gene: TRBJ1-2; CDR3nt: TGTGCCAGCAGCGCCCAGCCGGGGTCCAGTTATGGCTACACCTTC; CDR3aa: CASSAQPGSSYGYTF
abundance: NA; d_gene: TRBD2; v_gene: TRBV12-5; j_gene: TRBJ2-3; CDR3nt: TGTGCTAGTGGTTCGATAGCGGGGGGGCGAACAGATACGCAGTATTTT; CDR3aa: CASGSIAGGRTDTQYF
abundance: NA; d_gene: NA; v_gene: TRBV15; j_gene: TRBJ2-2; CDR3nt: TGTGCCACCAGCAGACGTAGGGGCCTAAACACCGGGGAGCTGTTTTTT; CDR3aa: CATSRRRGLNTGELFF
abundance: NA; d_gene: NA; v_gene: TRBV15; j_gene: TRBJ2-5; CDR3nt: TGTGCCACCAGCAGCGCATGGTCTATGGTCGGAGAGACCCAGTACTTC; CDR3aa: CATSSAWSMVGETQYF
abundance: NA; d_gene: NA; v_gene: TRBV7-9; j_gene: TRBJ1-5; CDR3nt: TGTGCCAGCAGCTCACAGTCGGGGACCCAGCATTTT; CDR3aa: CASSSQSGTQHF
abundance: NA; d_gene: TRBD1; v_gene: TRBV28; j_gene: TRBJ1-2; CDR3nt: TGTGCCAGCATCAGAAGCCAGGGGGAGGGTGGCTACACCTTC; CDR3aa: CASIRSQGEGGYTF
abundance: NA; d_gene: TRBD2; v_gene: TRBV28; j_gene: TRBJ2-3; CDR3nt: TGTGCCAGCAGTTTCTCCGCGGGGGGGACATATACGCAGTATTTT; CDR3aa: CASSFSAGGTYTQYF
abundance: NA; d_gene: NA; v_gene: TRBV19; j_gene: TRBJ2-2; CDR3nt: TGTGCCAGTAGCACGATCCCAGGGGCCGGGGAGCTGTTTTTT; CDR3aa: CASSTIPGAGELFF
abundance: NA; d_gene: NA; v_gene: TRBV13; j_gene: TRBJ1-3; CDR3nt: TGTGCCAGCAGCTTAAGACAGACCTTCTCTGGAAACACCATATATTTT; CDR3aa: CASSLRQTFSGNTIYF
abundance: NA; d_gene: NA; v_gene: TRBV6-5; j_gene: TRBJ1-1; CDR3nt: TGTGCCAGCAGTTATGGTACTGAAGCTTTCTTT; CDR3aa: CASSYGTEAFF
abundance: NA; d_gene: TRBD1; v_gene: TRBV28; j_gene: TRBJ1-2; CDR3nt: TGTGCCAGCAGTTTTAGCAGCGCGTACTTCAGGGGGTCAGACTATGGCTACACCTTC; CDR3aa: CASSFSSAYFRGSDYGYTF
abundance: NA; d_gene: NA; v_gene: TRBV18; j_gene: TRBJ2-7; CDR3nt: TGTGCCAGCTCACCACAGGGGTTCTGGGAGCAGTACTTC; CDR3aa: CASSPQGFWEQYF
abundance: NA; d_gene: NA; v_gene: TRBV30; j_gene: TRBJ2-5; CDR3nt: TGTGCCTGGAGTTCGGGGGAGACCCAGTACTTC; CDR3aa: CAWSSGETQYF
abundance: NA; d_gene: NA; v_gene: TRBV7-8; j_gene: TRBJ2-3; CDR3nt: TGTGCCAGCAGCTCCCGACGAAACACAGATACGCAGTATTTT; CDR3aa: CASSSRRNTDTQYF
abundance: NA; d_gene: NA; v_gene: TRBV28; j_gene: TRBJ1-1; CDR3nt: TGTGCCAGCAGACAGACACTAAATGAAGCTTTCTTT; CDR3aa: CASRQTLNEAFF
abundance: NA; d_gene: TRBD2; v_gene: TRBV5-1; j_gene: TRBJ2-3; CDR3nt: TGCGCCAGCAGCTTGGGGGCTAGCGGGGGGCCCGGAGGAGATACGCAGTATTTT; CDR3aa: CASSLGASGGPGGDTQYF
abundance: NA; d_gene: NA; v_gene: TRBV7-3; j_gene: TRBJ2-7; CDR3nt: TGTGCCAGCAGCCCTCTAGGGGGCGGGGACCCCTACGAGCAGTACTTC; CDR3aa: CASSPLGGGDPYEQYF
abundance: once; d_gene: TRBD1; v_gene: TRBV11-3; j_gene: TRBJ1-2; CDR3nt: TGTGCCAGCACCCACCGTAACAGGGGCAGGGATGGCTACACCTTC; CDR3aa: CASTHRNRGRDGYTF
abundance: NA; d_gene: TRBD1; v_gene: TRBV2; j_gene: TRBJ1-1; CDR3nt: TGTGCCAGCAGTCGACAGGGGAACACTGAAGCTTTCTTT; CDR3aa: CASSRQGNTEAFF
abundance: NA; d_gene: NA; v_gene: TRBV4-2; j_gene: TRBJ2-1; CDR3nt: TGTGCCAGCAGCCAAGTATTAAGTTCGTTGGATGAGCAGTTCTTC; CDR3aa: CASSQVLSSLDEQFF
abundance: NA; d_gene: NA; v_gene: TRBV2; j_gene: TRBJ1-1; CDR3nt: TGTGCCAGCAGTGATGGGGGGCTGCTTGGAGAAGCTTTCTTT; CDR3aa: CASSDGGLLGEAFF
abundance: NA; d_gene: NA; v_gene: TRBV5-5; j_gene: TRBJ2-3; CDR3nt: TGTGCCAGCATGGTCCAGACCCTCACAGATACGCAGTATTTT; CDR3aa: CASMVQTLTDTQYF
abundance: few; d_gene: NA; v_gene: TRBV27; j_gene: TRBJ2-5; CDR3nt: TGTGCCAGCACCGCCGGGCAGGGACGAGGACAAGAGACCCAGTACTTC; CDR3aa: CASTAGQGRGQETQYF
abundance: NA; d_gene: NA; v_gene: TRBV15; j_gene: TRBJ1-1; CDR3nt: TGTGCCACCAGCAGCCCCCGCGGGGATGGAGCTTTCTTT; CDR3aa: CATSSPRGDGAFF
abundance: NA; d_gene: NA; v_gene: TRBV7-9; j_gene: TRBJ2-3; CDR3nt: TGTGCCAGCAGCCCGATACAGCTCCTCACAGATACGCAGTATTTT; CDR3aa: CASSPIQLLTDTQYF
abundance: NA; d_gene: NA; v_gene: TRBV5-1; j_gene: TRBJ2-7; CDR3nt: TGCGCCAGCAGCTTGGGGCTAAGCTCCTACGAGCAGTACTTC; CDR3aa: CASSLGLSSYEQYF
abundance: NA; d_gene: NA; v_gene: TRBV11-2; j_gene: TRBJ1-1; CDR3nt: TGTGCCAGCAGCTTAGCGTCATCGGGCACTGAAGCTTTCTTT; CDR3aa: CASSLASSGTEAFF
abundance: once; d_gene: TRBD1; v_gene: TRBV5-1; j_gene: TRBJ1-2; CDR3nt: TGCGCCAGCAGCCCATACTCCGGGACAGGGACCTTCTATGGCTACACCTTC; CDR3aa: CASSPYSGTGTFYGYTF
abundance: NA; d_gene: NA; v_gene: TRBV28; j_gene: TRBJ1-1; CDR3nt: TGTGCCAGCAGTTTACTCGGGCAGACGAACACTGAAGCTTTCTTT; CDR3aa: CASSLLGQTNTEAFF
abundance: NA; d_gene: NA; v_gene: TRBV7-2; j_gene: TRBJ2-1; CDR3nt: TGTGCCAGCAGCTTCGGGAATGAGCAGTTCTTC; CDR3aa: CASSFGNEQFF
abundance: NA; d_gene: NA; v_gene: TRBV6-1; j_gene: TRBJ1-4; CDR3nt: TGTGCCAGCATGGGGGCTAATGAAAAACTGTTTTTT; CDR3aa: CASMGANEKLFF